The 5 T cell receptor beta chains in this list originate from one sample, sequenced in a study of CD8 T cell repertoires and HIV-1 epitope variants (dated by TCRdb to the early 2020s). The protocol used for the library was the immunoSEQ multiplex PCR assay. Sourced from immuneACCESS, this table was stored by TCRdb with only in-frame sequences that have V and J called. A share of the clones is absent; for the studies checked, an unresolved V gene accounts for under half, and the remainder has no known explanation. The sample table holds fewer than 3,500 clones, of which approximately 70% were seen once. 35% to 45% of the sample belongs to the ten largest clones. Their specific antigens are unknown. The sequenced sample was cultured CD8+ T cells derived from PBMCs. All receptors derive from a male donor with HIV.

The chain has TRBV19 and TRBJ1-2, with TRBD1 identical over 10 bases. V dropped 3 bases and J dropped 6; count of bases not matched to a gene: 10. The germline V gene encodes CDR1 LNHDA and CDR2 SQIVND (reference sequence). The CDR3 length is 16 residues. This chain's CDR3 is CASSILGTGDVNGYTF. The DNA of the CDR3 is TGTGCCAGTAGTATCTTGGGGACAGGGGACGTCAATGGCTACACCTTC. Full variable domain (missing parts from reference TRBV19 and TRBJ1-2): DGGITQSPKYLFRKEGQNVTLSCEQNLNHDAMYWYRQDPGQGLRLIYYSQIVNDFQKGDIAEGYSVSREKKESFPLTVTSAQKNPTAFYLCASSILGTGDVNGYTFGSGTRLTVV.

The J gene is TRBJ1-3, the V gene TRBV27, with a possible D match to TRBD1 (5 bases). Trimming left V 5 bases short and J 3 bases short, with 14 bases between. Per the germline V gene, CDR1 is MNHEY and CDR2 is SMNVEV (reference sequence). The CDR3 loop spans 15 amino acids. The CDR3 nucleotides read TGTGCCAGCAGTCTAACCGCAGGGTTTGGAAACACCATATATTTT. Translated, it gives CASSLTAGFGNTIYF.

The chain combines TRBV2 with TRBJ2-1; 7 nucleotides agree with TRBD1. Trimming removed 6 bases from V and 6 bases from J; junction bases left unmatched: 5. CDR3 length: 13 amino acids. The germline CDR1 and CDR2 sequences are SNHLY and FYNNEI. Written as DNA, the CDR3 is TGTGCCAGCAGCGACAGGGATATCAATGAGCAGTTCTTC. Amino acids: CASSDRDINEQFF. Full variable domain (missing parts from reference TRBV2 and TRBJ2-1): EPEVTQTPSHQVTQMGQEVILRCVPISNHLYFYWYRQILGQKVEFLVSFYNNEISEKSEIFDDQFSVERPDGSNFTLKIRSTKLEDSAMYFCASSDRDINEQFFGPGTRLTVL.

The chain joins TRBV10-2 to TRBJ2-5; no firm D call. This CDR3 contains 17 residues. Germline loops: CDR1 WSHSY, CDR2 SAAADI. The V end lost 0 bases, the J end lost 0 bases, and 14 bases lay between the germline ends. The CDR3 reads CASSESAVYSHQETQYF. The CDR3 DNA reads TGCGCCAGCAGTGAGTCGGCGGTCTACAGCCACCAAGAGACCCAGTACTTC.

This clone was observed a handful of times. This chain joins TRBV5-1 and TRBJ1-1, with D unclear. CDR3 length equals 15 residues. Germline V gives CDR1 SGHRS, CDR2 YFSETQ. V dropped 5 bases and J dropped 4 bases, with 18 bases sitting between them. CDR3 in DNA: TGCGCCAGCAGTTTTGGGCCCACCGGAGGCACTGAAGCTTTCTTT. The encoded protein is CASSFGPTGGTEAFF.